One sample yielded the 20 T cell receptor beta chains listed below, sequenced in a study of blood T cell repertoires in COVID-19. Here immunoSEQ multiplex PCR was the method, and the copy in TCRdb shows in-frame clones only, minus some. The sample yields 65,000 to 90,000 clones, roughly 83% seen once. Sequenced sample: peripheral blood. These receptors were collected from an older man with active or convalescent COVID-19.

The rearrangement joins TRBV5-1 to TRBJ1-1; no clear D gene. Germline CDR1 and CDR2: SGHRS and YFSETQ. There are 15 residues in the CDR3. Between the trimmed V and J ends, which lost 1 base and 0 bases, there was a span of 10 bases. CDR3 DNA: TGCGCCAGCAGCTTGAACATCGGGGTGAACACTGAAGCTTTCTTT. Its translation: CASSLNIGVNTEAFF.

Here the CDR3 reads CASSPPGTGAREQYF. The DNA for the CDR3 is TGTGCCAGCAGTCCACCCGGGACAGGGGCTCGCGAGCAGTACTTC. The gene calls are TRBV28 and TRBJ2-7; 10 nucleotides line up with TRBD1. Germline CDR1 is MDHEN and CDR2 is SYDVKM. V shed 5 bases, J shed 6 bases, and the junction held 10 bases outside the gene matches. This CDR3 region has 15 residues.

This rearrangement joins TRBV5-1 to TRBJ1-1, with TRBD1 as a possible D gene (6 bases). This CDR3 region has 15 residues. Trimming left V 0 bases short and J 0 bases short, with 9 bases between. CDR1 is SGHRS, CDR2 YFSETQ, per germline. For the CDR3, the DNA is TGCGCCAGCAGCTTGGACAGGGTGGTGAACACTGAAGCTTTCTTT. The encoded protein is CASSLDRVVNTEAFF.

The chain couples TRBV28 to TRBJ1-5; the D is unclear. The V end was cut by 2 bases, the J end by 8 bases, with 10 bases between. The CDR3 is 13 amino acids. CDR1 and CDR2 from the germline V gene are MDHEN and SYDVKM. CDR3 protein: CASSLPGREPQHF. CDR3 DNA: TGTGCCAGCAGTTTACCCGGGCGGGAGCCCCAGCATTTT.

This clone appeared a single time. J is TRBJ1-3 and V is TRBV11-2; D remains unclear. In germline, CDR1 is SGHAT, CDR2 FQNNGV. Trimming took 3 bases from V and 1 from J, leaving 19 bases between them. The CDR3 has 18 amino acids. CDR3 residues: CASSFRRDLKISGNTIYF. As DNA, the CDR3 is TGTGCCAGCAGCTTCCGGAGGGATCTTAAGATATCTGGAAACACCATATATTTT.

There are a few counts of this clone. The chain links TRBV5-1 to TRBJ1-6; a possible D gene is TRBD1 (5 bases). V was clipped by 4 bases and J by 5 bases, with 13 bases between them. Per germline, CDR1 SGHRS and CDR2 YFSETQ. The CDR3 runs to 15 residues. The CDR3 DNA reads TGCGCCAGCAGCCCGACAGTGGCTAATAATTCACCCCTCCACTTT. Residues: CASSPTVANNSPLHF.

This sequence joins TRBV5-4 and TRBJ2-3; weak D call: TRBD1 (6 bases). V lost 4 bases and J 3 bases, leaving 15 bases between the germline ends. The CDR3 is 15 amino acids. Germline CDR1 and CDR2: SGHNT and YYREEE (reference sequence). The CDR3 here is CASSPVGGRTDTQYF. In nucleotides, the CDR3 is TGTGCCAGCAGCCCGGTTGGGGGCCGAACAGATACGCAGTATTTT.

This sequence joins TRBV12-5 and TRBJ2-1, with TRBD2 matching 7 bases. Germline trimming cut 4 bases from V and 4 bases from J; bases unmatched to any gene: 10. This CDR3 is 16 amino acids long. Germline-derived CDR1 and CDR2 are LGHNT and FRNRAP. The DNA of the CDR3 is TGTGCTAGTGGTTACGTATTAGGGAGGGCTTACAATGAGCAGTTCTTC. Protein: CASGYVLGRAYNEQFF.

The V and J genes are TRBV4-3 and TRBJ2-3, with 14 nucleotides matching TRBD2. Germline V CDR1 and CDR2: LGHNA, YSLEER. J lost 2 bases, V lost 4 bases, and 2 bases had no gene match. This CDR3 contains 16 residues. CDR3: CASSLGLAGVTDTQYF. CDR3 sequence (DNA): TGCGCCAGCAGCCTGGGACTAGCGGGAGTCACAGATACGCAGTATTTT.

This chain connects TRBV5-1 to TRBJ2-7; TRBD1 aligns across 8 bases. This CDR3 comprises 14 residues. J lost 3 bases, V lost 2 bases, and 4 bases had no gene match. CDR1 is SGHRS and CDR2 is YFSETQ in the germline V gene. The CDR3 DNA reads as TGCGCCAGCAGCTTATCGGGACAGGTCTACGAGCAGTACTTC. As protein: CASSLSGQVYEQYF. Full variable domain (missing parts from reference TRBV5-1 and TRBJ2-7): KAGVTQTPRYLIKTRGQQVTLSCSPISGHRSVSWYQQTPGQGLQFLFEYFSETQRNKGNFPGRFSGRQFSNSRSEMNVSTLELGDSALYLCASSLSGQVYEQYFGPGTRLTVT.

The chain uses TRBV19 and TRBJ2-3, with 12 bases fitting TRBD2. The CDR3 spans 17 residues. The V segment lost 5 bases and the J segment 2 bases; nucleotides outside the gene matches: 8. In germline, CDR1 is LNHDA, CDR2 SQIVND (reference sequence). CDR3 DNA sequence: TGTGCCAGTAGTCCCCGGACTAGCGGGGTTTCCACAGATACGCAGTATTTT. Its protein product is CASSPRTSGVSTDTQYF.

The genes are TRBV30 and TRBJ1-2, with D perhaps matching TRBD1 (5 bases). CDR3 size: 14 residues. From germline, CDR1 is GTSNPN and CDR2 SVGIG (reference sequence). V was pared by 5 bases and J by 0 bases, with 13 bases between. In nucleotides, the CDR3 is TGTGCCTGGTCCCGAGGACAAGCTAACTATGGCTACACCTTC. It specifies CAWSRGQANYGYTF. Drawing the rest from reference TRBV30 and TRBJ1-2, the complete variable domain is SQTIHQWPATLVQPVGSPLSLECTVEGTSNPNLYWYRQAAGRGLQLLFYSVGIGQISSEVPQNLSASRPQDRQFILSSKKLLLSDSGFYLCAWSRGQANYGYTFGSGTRLTVV.

The chain is built from TRBV11-3 and TRBJ1-3; D unclear. The CDR3 covers 14 residues. Germline-derived CDR1 and CDR2 are SGHNT and YENEEA. V dropped 6 bases and J dropped 0 bases, with 9 bases sitting between them. The CDR3 region has the DNA TGTGCCAGCAGACAAAGGAGCTCTGGAAACACCATATATTTT. Translation gives CASRQRSSGNTIYF.

The rearrangement links TRBV2 to TRBJ2-7, with TRBD1 matching over 8 bases. The CDR3 length is 13 residues. V shed 4 bases, J shed 3 bases, and the junction held 2 bases outside the gene matches. Looked up from germline, CDR1 is SNHLY and CDR2 is FYNNEI. The DNA for the CDR3 is TGTGCCAGCAGTGGGACAGGGATCTACGAGCAGTACTTC. This gives the protein CASSGTGIYEQYF.

The chain links TRBV11-2 to TRBJ2-3; 7 bases match TRBD1. The germline CDR1 and CDR2 sequences are SGHAT and FQNNGV. This CDR3 comprises 15 residues. V trimming: 5 bases; J trimming: 7 bases; junction bases outside the gene matches: 12. The CDR3 DNA reads as TGTGCCAGCAGCCCCCCGACCCGGGGACAGCATACGCAGTATTTT. Protein sequence: CASSPPTRGQHTQYF.

This clone was found a few times. The chain couples TRBV27 to TRBJ1-6, with D possibly being TRBD1 (6 bases). CDR3 length: 15 amino acids. Trimming removed 5 bases from V and 5 bases from J, with 13 bases in between. Germline CDR1 is MNHEY and CDR2 is SMNVEV (reference sequence). The CDR3 bases are TGTGCCAGCAGTCTTGGGACAAGAAATAATTCACCCCTCCACTTT. Translation gives CASSLGTRNNSPLHF.

V gene TRBV5-1 combines with J gene TRBJ1-2; 9 bases map to TRBD1. The CDR3 totals 15 residues. Trimming took 4 bases from V and 2 from J; bases not matched to a gene: 6. From germline, CDR1 is SGHRS and CDR2 YFSETQ. In nucleotides, the CDR3 is TGCGCCAGCAGCACGGACAGGGGAGGAAACTATGGCTACACCTTC. It is translated as CASSTDRGGNYGYTF.

The J gene is TRBJ2-1, the V gene TRBV5-1; 7 bases fit TRBD2. Trimming cost V 2 bases and J 4 bases; bases outside gene matches: 6. This CDR3 is built from 15 residues. Germline values: CDR1 SGHRS, CDR2 YFSETQ. This CDR3 is CASSLGTTVYNEQFF. The CDR3 DNA follows: TGCGCCAGCAGCTTAGGGACTACAGTTTACAATGAGCAGTTCTTC. The full variable domain, rest sourced from reference TRBV5-1 and TRBJ2-1, is KAGVTQTPRYLIKTRGQQVTLSCSPISGHRSVSWYQQTPGQGLQFLFEYFSETQRNKGNFPGRFSGRQFSNSRSEMNVSTLELGDSALYLCASSLGTTVYNEQFFGPGTRLTVL.

J is TRBJ1-2 and V is TRBV5-4; 9 positions match TRBD1. J gave up 7 bases and V 9 bases, and 16 bases lay outside the gene matches. The CDR3 sequence is 15 residues long. Germline lookup yields CDR1 SGHNT and CDR2 YYREEE (reference sequence). CDR3: CATNPPPGTGLGYTF. Written as DNA, the CDR3 is TGTGCCACCAACCCTCCCCCAGGGACAGGGCTTGGCTACACCTTC.

The chain joins TRBV27 to TRBJ1-6, with 9 positions matching TRBD1. Germline CDR1 MNHEY, CDR2 SMNVEV (reference sequence). This CDR3 has 15 amino acids. The J segment lost 9 bases and the V segment lost 8 bases, leaving 11 bases of the junction unmatched. The CDR3 nucleotides are TGTGCCAGCGGGCCCGGGACAGGGCTTCGTTCACCCCTCCACTTT. It encodes CASGPGTGLRSPLHF.